The rows below give T cell receptor beta chains drawn from one sample of a study of PD-1 blockade in classical Hodgkin lymphoma. The assay was immunoSEQ multiplex PCR, and TCRdb's table has in-frame clones only and misses some. There are about 17,000 clones in the sample; about 80% occur only once, and roughly 4.4% lies in the top ten. The material sequenced was peripheral blood mononuclear cells (PBMCs), taken at baseline. The receptors were sampled from a human donor with classical Hodgkin lymphoma. Each CDR3 is given with its conserved first and last residue. A D gene is named only where the DNA matches it firmly. Rows give clone size only sometimes, using once, few, many, or a class for an expanded clone.

D	J	size	V	DNA	CDR3
.	TRBJ2-1	.	TRBV9	TGTGCCAGCAGCGCATCCCCTTCGAGCGGCTCCTACAATGAGCAGTTCTTC	CASSASPSSGSYNEQFF
TRBD1	TRBJ1-1	few	TRBV5-1	TGCGCCAGCAGCTGGGCAGACAGGGAGACTGAAGCTTTCTTT	CASSWADRETEAFF
.	TRBJ1-3	.	TRBV4-1	TGCGCCAGCAGCCAGTCGGGAGTTCCGCCTGGAAACACCATATATTTT	CASSQSGVPPGNTIYF
.	TRBJ2-7	.	TRBV21-1	TGTGCCAGCAGCAAAGGCAGACTCCACGAGGGATCCTACGAGCAGTACTTC	CASSKGRLHEGSYEQYF
.	TRBJ2-7	.	TRBV28	TGTGCCAGCAACTCCCACAGGGTCAGCTCCTACGAGCAGTACTTC	CASNSHRVSSYEQYF
.	TRBJ2-7	.	TRBV6-1	TGTGCCAGCAGTGCAGAGACAACCCCGGGCCACGAGCAGTACTTC	CASSAETTPGHEQYF
TRBD2	TRBJ2-7	.	TRBV30	TGTGCCTGGAGTAGCCTAGCGGGAGACCTCTCCTACGAGCAGTACTTC	CAWSSLAGDLSYEQYF
TRBD2	TRBJ2-3	.	TRBV20-1	TGCAGTGGAGGACTAGCAGATACGCAGTATTTT	CSGGLADTQYF
TRBD1	TRBJ1-4	few	TRBV15	TGTGCCACCAGCAGAGGGGACAGGGTGAATAATGAAAAACTGTTTTTT	CATSRGDRVNNEKLFF
.	TRBJ2-7	large	TRBV27	TGTGCCAGCAGTTTATCAGTAGGGGCGGACTACGAGCAGTACTTC	CASSLSVGADYEQYF
TRBD1	TRBJ1-1	.	TRBV19	TGTGCCAGTACCGATCGGGACAGGTTGAACACTGAAGCTTTCTTT	CASTDRDRLNTEAFF
TRBD1	TRBJ1-2	.	TRBV9	TGTGCCAGCAGCGTCCACCCCGGGACAGGGGGCGACTATGGCTACACCTTC	CASSVHPGTGGDYGYTF
TRBD1	TRBJ1-1	.	TRBV5-1	TGCGCCAGCAGCTTGGTGGCAGGGGGGGACACTGAAGCTTTCTTT	CASSLVAGGDTEAFF
.	TRBJ1-1	.	TRBV7-8	TGTGCCAGCAGCAGAGGGAGCGGGGGCTTTACTGAAGCTTTCTTT	CASSRGSGGFTEAFF
TRBD2	TRBJ2-2	.	TRBV5-5	TGTGCCAGCAGTCCGACTAGCGGGGGACATTACACCGGGGAGCTGTTTTTT	CASSPTSGGHYTGELFF
TRBD2	TRBJ2-3	.	TRBV2	TGTGCCAGCAGTACAAAAGCGGGGCGCACAGATACGCAGTATTTT	CASSTKAGRTDTQYF
.	TRBJ1-1	.	TRBV2	TGTGCCAGCAGGTTAAGGGATGTGAACACTGAAGCTTTCTTT	CASRLRDVNTEAFF
TRBD2	TRBJ2-7	.	TRBV4-1	TGCGCCAGCAGCCAAGTCCCCCAAAGCGGGGGGGGAGTGAACGAGCAGTACTTC	CASSQVPQSGGGVNEQYF
.	TRBJ2-2	.	TRBV5-4	TGTGCCAGCAGCTTGGGTACTAGCAATCAGGGCGGGGAGCTGTTTTTT	CASSLGTSNQGGELFF
.	TRBJ2-7	.	TRBV6-4	TGTGCCAGCAGCGGAGCCGTGGACAGAAGGGGGGTCTACGAGCAGTACTTC	CASSGAVDRRGVYEQYF
.	TRBJ2-2	.	TRBV18	TGTGCCAGCTCACCATCCGGGACCCTGAACACCGGGGAGCTGTTTTTT	CASSPSGTLNTGELFF
TRBD1	TRBJ1-6	.	TRBV6-6	TGTGCCAGCAGTTACGGAGGGACAGTTTCTCGCCTCCACTTT	CASSYGGTVSRLHF
.	TRBJ2-7	.	TRBV7-2	TGTGCCAGCAGCTTAGCCACGCCCCAATACGAGCAGTACTTC	CASSLATPQYEQYF
.	TRBJ1-1	.	TRBV5-1	TGCGCCAGCAGCGTCGGGACGGCGAACACTGAAGCTTTCTTT	CASSVGTANTEAFF
.	TRBJ2-2	.	TRBV7-3	TGTGCCAGCAGCTTAGAAGGGTTAAGCACCGGGGAGCTGTTTTTT	CASSLEGLSTGELFF
.	TRBJ2-3	.	TRBV6-5	TGTGCCAGCAGTCGACAGGGCACAGATACGCAGTATTTT	CASSRQGTDTQYF
.	TRBJ2-3	.	TRBV18	TGTGCCAGCTCACCACGAGGGAGCACAGATACGCAGTATTTT	CASSPRGSTDTQYF
.	TRBJ2-1	.	TRBV4-3	TGCGCCAGCAGCCAAGATGTGATTAGCAACCATGAGCAGTTCTTC	CASSQDVISNHEQFF
.	TRBJ2-5	.	TRBV4-1	TGCGCCAGCAGCCAAGTAGGGACTGGGGGGTGGGAGACCCAGTACTTC	CASSQVGTGGWETQYF
.	TRBJ2-3	.	TRBV18	TGTGCCAGCTCAACCGGGACGACGGCTAGCACAGATACGCAGTATTTT	CASSTGTTASTDTQYF
TRBD2	TRBJ2-4	.	TRBV12-5	TGTGCTAGTGGTTTGGTATCGGGGGGTCGGAACATTCAGTACTTC	CASGLVSGGRNIQYF
.	TRBJ1-4	.	TRBV18	TGTGCCAGCTCACCGCAGGGTGGGAATGAAAAACTGTTTTTT	CASSPQGGNEKLFF
.	TRBJ2-5	.	TRBV21-1	TGTGCCAGCAGCAAATGGGTAGCGGGAGGCTTGGAGACCCAGTACTTC	CASSKWVAGGLETQYF
.	TRBJ1-1	.	TRBV28	TGTGCCAGCAGTCCGCCTACCCTCGGCACTGAAGCTTTCTTT	CASSPPTLGTEAFF
TRBD1	TRBJ1-1	.	TRBV4-3	TGCGCCAGCAGCCCATTTACAGGGGTTGAAGCTTTCTTT	CASSPFTGVEAFF
.	TRBJ2-1	once	TRBV6-6	TGTGCCAGCAGTGTTACAGGGGAGGCTGAGCAGTTCTTC	CASSVTGEAEQFF
.	TRBJ2-1	.	TRBV6-1	TGTGCCAGCAGTGAAATGAGTGTAGTCCCCGATGAGCAGTTCTTC	CASSEMSVVPDEQFF
.	TRBJ2-3	.	TRBV9	TGTGCCAGCAGCGTTTTAGCAGATAGCACAGATACGCAGTATTTT	CASSVLADSTDTQYF
.	TRBJ2-2	few	TRBV6-6	TGTGCCAGCAGGGGGGGGGCCCCCGGGGAGCTGTTTTTT	CASRGGAPGELFF
TRBD1	TRBJ2-1	.	TRBV11-2	TGTGCCAGCAGCTTAGATGAGAGGGGGCGCATTCACAATGAGCAGTTCTTC	CASSLDERGRIHNEQFF
TRBD1	TRBJ2-3	.	TRBV4-2	TGTGCCAGCGCCTCCGGGACAGGGGGCTTAGATACGCAGTATTTT	CASASGTGGLDTQYF
TRBD2	TRBJ2-3	.	TRBV7-2	TGTGCCAGCAGCTATAGCCCTAGAGCGGGAGGTGTCCTAGATACGCAGTATTTT	CASSYSPRAGGVLDTQYF
.	TRBJ2-5	.	TRBV10-2	TGCGCCAGCAGTGTTCGGGGAAAAGAGACCCAGTACTTC	CASSVRGKETQYF
.	TRBJ2-2	once	TRBV5-1	TGCGCCAGCAGCTTGGTAGGGACGGGCGGGGAGCTGTTTTTT	CASSLVGTGGELFF
.	TRBJ2-2	once	TRBV7-8	TGTGCCAGCAGCCTCGATCGGGGGCTCACCGGGGAGCTGTTTTTT	CASSLDRGLTGELFF
TRBD1	TRBJ1-2	.	TRBV5-5	TGTGCCAGCAGCTTGGGGACAGGGGGGGACTATGGCTACACCTTC	CASSLGTGGDYGYTF
.	TRBJ1-1	few	TRBV19	TGTGCCAGTAGTATTGCGGGGGTTGAAGCTTTCTTT	CASSIAGVEAFF